The entry below describes one TCR beta chain. This CDR3 contains 12 residues. The V end lost 2 bases, the J end lost 6 bases, and 7 bases lay between the germline ends. Germline CDR1 and CDR2: WSHSY and SAAADI. Clones were read by immunoSEQ multiplex PCR, and TCRdb kept only the in-frame ones, dropping some. This sample carries around 130,000 clones, 75% to 90% of them seen once, and the ten largest clones take around 2.3%. This sample stems from a study of blood T cell repertoires in COVID-19. Study details: Acute and convalescent COVID-19 samples came from the United States, Italy and Spain.

Sequences were obtained from PBMCs or T cells enriched from blood (not recorded which). The chain couples TRBV10-2 to TRBJ1-1; no reliable D call. The sequence derives from a woman aged 45-60 years who had recovered from COVID-19. CDR3 in DNA: TGCGCCAGCAGTGAGCCGGGAGCTGAAGCTTTCTTT. Its protein product is CASSEPGAEAFF.